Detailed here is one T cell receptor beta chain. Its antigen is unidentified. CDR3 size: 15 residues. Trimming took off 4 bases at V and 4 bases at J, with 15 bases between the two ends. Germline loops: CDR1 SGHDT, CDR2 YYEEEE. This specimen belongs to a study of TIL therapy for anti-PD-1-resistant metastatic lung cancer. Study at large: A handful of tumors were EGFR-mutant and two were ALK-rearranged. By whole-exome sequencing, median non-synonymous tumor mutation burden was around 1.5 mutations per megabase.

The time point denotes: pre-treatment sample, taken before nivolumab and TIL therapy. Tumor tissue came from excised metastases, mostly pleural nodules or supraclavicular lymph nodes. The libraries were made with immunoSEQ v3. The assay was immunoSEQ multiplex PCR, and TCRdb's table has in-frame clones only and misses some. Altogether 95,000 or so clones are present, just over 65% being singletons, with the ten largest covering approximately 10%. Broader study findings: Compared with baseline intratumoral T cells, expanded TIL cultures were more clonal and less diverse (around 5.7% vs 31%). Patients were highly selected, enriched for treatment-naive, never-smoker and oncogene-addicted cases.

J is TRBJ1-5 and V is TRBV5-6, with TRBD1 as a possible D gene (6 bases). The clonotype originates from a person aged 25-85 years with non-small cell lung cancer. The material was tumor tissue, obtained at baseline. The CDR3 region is CASSLIGQGNQPQHF. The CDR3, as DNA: TGTGCCAGCAGCCTGATTGGGCAGGGGAATCAGCCCCAGCATTTT.